This entry lists 26 T cell receptor beta chains sequenced from one sample in a study of blood T cell repertoires in COVID-19. Produced via immunoSEQ multiplex PCR; TCRdb's table is partial and in-frame only. The sample holds about 400,000 clones, 89% seen once. The sequenced material came from PBMCs or T cells enriched from blood (not recorded which). All receptors come from a woman younger than 45 who had recovered from COVID-19.

The rearrangement uses TRBV18 and TRBJ1-1; D possibly corresponds to TRBD1 (5 bases). CDR3 length equals 14 residues. Looked up from germline, CDR1 is KGHSH and CDR2 is LQKENI. The V end lost 3 bases, the J end lost 1 base, and 9 bases lay between the germline ends. The CDR3 reads CASSPYGQNTEAFF. The CDR3 nucleotides are TGTGCCAGCTCACCCTACGGACAGAACACTGAAGCTTTCTTT. The complete variable domain, with remaining parts taken from reference TRBV18 and TRBJ1-1, reads NAGVMQNPRHLVRRRGQEARLRCSPMKGHSHVYWYRQLPEEGLKFMVYLQKENIIDESGMPKERFSAEFPKEGPSILRIQQVVRGDSAAYFCASSPYGQNTEAFFGQGTRLTVV.

This sequence joins TRBV20-1 and TRBJ2-1; D perhaps matches TRBD2 (5 bases). Germline CDR1 is DFQATT and CDR2 is SNEGSKA (reference sequence). Between the trimmed V and J ends, which lost 4 bases and 15 bases, there was a span of 16 bases. The CDR3 length is 11 residues. The DNA for the CDR3 is TGCAGTGCTACCCACCGAGGACGGGGGTTCTTC. Encoded protein: CSATHRGRGFF.

J is TRBJ1-6 and V is TRBV5-4; 7 nucleotides line up with TRBD1. With 4 bases clipped from V and 10 bases from J, the junction kept 5 bases outside the gene matches. This CDR3 region has 13 residues. Per germline, CDR1 SGHNT and CDR2 YYREEE (reference sequence). The DNA of the CDR3 is TGTGCCAGCAGCATTACAGGGGAGTCACCCCTCCACTTT. It encodes CASSITGESPLHF. Variable domain in full (rest from reference TRBV5-4 and TRBJ1-6): ETGVTQSPTHLIKTRGQQVTLRCSSQSGHNTVSWYQQALGQGPQFIFQYYREEENGRGNFPPRFSGLQFPNYSSELNVNALELDDSALYLCASSITGESPLHFGNGTRLTVT.

This sequence joins TRBV25-1 and TRBJ1-1; 7 bases agree with TRBD1. J lost 11 bases, V lost 2 bases, and 8 bases had no gene match. From germline, CDR1 is MGHDK and CDR2 SYGVNS. CDR3 size: 13 residues. The CDR3 coding sequence is TGTGCCAGCAGTGAACTATTACAGGGGAAGGCTTTCTTT. This gives the protein CASSELLQGKAFF.

V and J are TRBV24-1 and TRBJ2-2, with 9 bases identical to TRBD1. The CDR3 loop spans 16 amino acids. The germline V gene has CDR1 KGHDR and CDR2 SFDVKD. Trimming cost V 8 bases and J 4 bases; bases outside gene matches: 10. For the CDR3, the DNA is TGTGCCACCAACCAACCGACAGGGGGAGCCACCGGGGAGCTGTTTTTT. Its translation: CATNQPTGGATGELFF.

The genes are TRBV27 and TRBJ1-3, with TRBD1 identical over 7 bases. The V segment lost 6 bases and the J segment 1 base; nucleotides outside the gene matches: 12. The CDR3 totals 17 residues. Germline assignment: CDR1 MNHEY and CDR2 SMNVEV (reference sequence). CDR3 loop: CASSRIGTARSGNTIYF. Written as DNA, the CDR3 is TGTGCCAGCAGCCGTATCGGGACAGCGAGATCTGGAAACACCATATATTTT.

The chain joins TRBV10-3 to TRBJ1-6; D not certain. The V end lost 0 bases, the J end lost 4 bases, and 10 bases lay between the germline ends. Germline CDR1 and CDR2: ENHRY and SYGVKD. There are 16 residues in the CDR3. Here the CDR3 reads CAISESGAEYNSPLHF. For the CDR3, the DNA is TGTGCCATCAGTGAGTCGGGAGCGGAATATAATTCACCCCTCCACTTT.

This chain uses TRBV5-1 with TRBJ2-7, with TRBD2 identical over 10 bases. V dropped 3 bases and J dropped 2; count of bases not matched to a gene: 8. This CDR3 contains 16 residues. Germline lookup yields CDR1 SGHRS and CDR2 YFSETQ. CDR3 protein: CASSSGLADGTYEQYF. The DNA of the CDR3 is TGCGCCAGCAGCTCCGGACTAGCGGATGGAACCTACGAGCAGTACTTC.

The chain has TRBV12-3 or TRBV12-4 and TRBJ1-2, with 8 bases lining up with TRBD1. Losses at the gene ends were 6 bases for V and 6 bases for J; bases not matched to a gene: 3. The CDR3 contains 12 residues. The CDR3 loop reads CASRPGQDGYTF. The CDR3 DNA follows: TGTGCCAGCAGGCCGGGACAGGATGGCTACACCTTC.

The chain joins TRBV10-3 to TRBJ1-3; 7 bases align to TRBD1. This CDR3 is 16 amino acids long. Germline-derived CDR1 and CDR2 are ENHRY and SYGVKD. Trimming at V came to 4 bases and at J to 2 bases, leaving 8 bases not matched to a gene. CDR3 sequence: CAISGPRDSPGNTIYF. In DNA, the CDR3 is TGTGCCATCAGTGGGCCGCGGGACAGCCCTGGAAACACCATATATTTT.

This chain joins TRBV9 and TRBJ2-1; 11 bases are a match to TRBD2. The CDR3 is 17 amino acids. Per the germline V gene, CDR1 is SGDLS and CDR2 is YYNGEE. Trimming took 3 bases from V and 7 from J; bases not matched to a gene: 12. CDR3 DNA sequence: TGTGCCAGCAGCGGCACTAGCGGGGGCCGCCTGTCGAATGAGCAGTTCTTC. Translated, it gives CASSGTSGGRLSNEQFF. Looking up the rest from reference TRBV9 and TRBJ2-1 gives the full variable domain: DSGVTQTPKHLITATGQRVTLRCSPRSGDLSVYWYQQSLDQGLQFLIQYYNGEERAKGNILERFSAQQFPDLHSELNLSSLELGDSALYFCASSGTSGGRLSNEQFFGPGTRLTVL.

The chain uses TRBV3-1 (or the pseudogene TRBV3-2) and TRBJ1-1, with a weak D call TRBD1 (5 bases). Looked up from germline, CDR1 is LGHDT and CDR2 is YNNKEL (reference sequence). The CDR3 has 13 residues. V was trimmed by 2 bases and J by 10 bases, leaving 14 bases between them. CDR3 region: CASSQSGAGGAFF. Written as DNA, the CDR3 is TGTGCCAGCAGCCAATCTGGGGCCGGTGGAGCTTTCTTT.

This chain joins TRBV5-5 and TRBJ1-3, with D possibly being TRBD1 (5 bases). Trimming stripped 4 bases from V and 2 bases from J, with 19 bases between. Germline CDR1 reads SGHKS; CDR2 reads YYEKEE (reference sequence). This CDR3 is built from 17 residues. In DNA, the CDR3 is TGTGCCAGCAGCGGGGACGGGACTCCCGGGCCTGGAAACACCATATATTTT. It yields the protein CASSGDGTPGPGNTIYF.

The chain uses TRBV25-1 and TRBJ2-2; maybe TRBD2 (6 bases). Trimming took off 6 bases at V and 6 bases at J, with 11 bases between the two ends. Germline V gives CDR1 MGHDK, CDR2 SYGVNS. This CDR3 contains 13 residues. The CDR3: CASRDVAAGELFF. The CDR3 DNA reads as TGTGCCAGCAGGGACGTAGCGGCCGGGGAGCTGTTTTTT.

This chain links TRBV29-1 with TRBJ1-2; unclear D gene. V was cut by 7 bases and J by 8 bases, with 20 bases left in between. The CDR3 loop spans 13 amino acids. Germline CDR1 reads SQVTM; CDR2 reads ANQGSEA. CDR3 amino acids: CSAPMAGPGGYTF. CDR3 bases: TGCAGCGCCCCCATGGCAGGACCGGGGGGCTACACCTTC.

The chain links TRBV11-1 to TRBJ1-1, with D possibly TRBD1 on 5 matching bases. This CDR3 contains 10 residues. Germline V gene lookup returns CDR1 SGHAT and CDR2 FQDESV (reference sequence). The CDR3 DNA sequence: TGTGCTGTCGGGGGGGATGAAGCTTTCTTT. Translation: CAVGGDEAFF.

The chain combines TRBV7-2 with TRBJ2-6; a weak D match, TRBD2 (6 bases). The CDR3 has 18 residues. Trimming removed 2 bases at V and 2 bases at J, with 16 bases between. Germline CDR1 SGHTA, CDR2 FQGNSA. CDR3 nucleotides: TGTGCCAGCAGCTTAAACCCACCTGGAGGGGCTGGGGCCAACGTCCTGACTTTC. Protein sequence: CASSLNPPGGAGANVLTF.

The V gene is TRBV2, the J gene TRBJ1-1; D gene unclear. The germline V gene has CDR1 SNHLY and CDR2 FYNNEI. The CDR3 is made up of 15 amino acids. Trimming took 1 base from V and 3 from J, leaving 12 bases between them. CDR3 bases: TGTGCCAGCAGTGAAGAGAGGCTGTACGACACTGAAGCTTTCTTT. Its protein product is CASSEERLYDTEAFF.

V gene TRBV9 combines with J gene TRBJ2-1; 9 bases line up with TRBD2. Germline CDR1 SGDLS, CDR2 YYNGEE. Trimming cost V 4 bases and J 4 bases; bases outside gene matches: 15. This CDR3 spans 18 amino acids. CDR3: CASSFRALRGGGYNEQFF. CDR3 bases: TGTGCCAGCAGCTTCAGAGCGTTGCGGGGGGGCGGGTACAATGAGCAGTTCTTC. The whole variable domain, filled in from reference TRBV9 and TRBJ2-1, reads DSGVTQTPKHLITATGQRVTLRCSPRSGDLSVYWYQQSLDQGLQFLIQYYNGEERAKGNILERFSAQQFPDLHSELNLSSLELGDSALYFCASSFRALRGGGYNEQFFGPGTRLTVL.

This chain links TRBV28 with TRBJ1-5, with TRBD1 matching over 8 bases. The CDR3 is 14 amino acids. The V and J ends lost 3 bases and 4 bases, in that order; junction bases with no gene match: 2. CDR1 is MDHEN and CDR2 is SYDVKM in the germline V gene. CDR3 nucleotides: TGTGCCAGCAGTTTCGGGGACAGGAATCAGCCCCAGCATTTT. It yields the protein CASSFGDRNQPQHF.

This chain joins TRBV10-3 and TRBJ1-5; 9 nucleotides match TRBD1. Germline CDR1 reads ENHRY; CDR2 reads SYGVKD. Trimming cost V 2 bases and J 5 bases; bases outside gene matches: 7. The CDR3 sequence is 16 residues long. DNA of the CDR3: TGTGCCATCAGTGAGAAACAGGGGGCGCTTGATCAGCCCCAGCATTTT. Amino acid sequence: CAISEKQGALDQPQHF.

J is TRBJ1-6 and V is TRBV3-1 (or the pseudogene TRBV3-2); TRBD1 matches at 7 bases. Trimming took 5 bases from V and 7 from J; bases not matched to a gene: 8. This CDR3 spans 15 amino acids. Germline values: CDR1 LGHDT, CDR2 YNNKEL (reference sequence). In DNA form, the CDR3 reads TGTGCCAGCAGCTCCCGGGACAGACGGAATTCACCCCTCCACTTT. Protein: CASSSRDRRNSPLHF.

The V and J genes are TRBV12-3 or TRBV12-4 and TRBJ1-1; D gene ambiguous. The CDR3 is made up of 13 amino acids. V lost 6 bases to trimming and J lost 3 bases, with 11 bases between them. The CDR3 protein is CASSSDADTEAFF. Written as DNA, the CDR3 is TGTGCCAGCAGCAGCGACGCGGACACTGAAGCTTTCTTT.

The chain links TRBV7-2 to TRBJ1-3; D is ambiguous. This CDR3 region has 16 residues. The V gene lost 1 base and the J gene lost 0 bases, with 10 bases spanning the gap. CDR1 and CDR2 from the germline V gene are SGHTA and FQGNSA. CDR3 nucleotides: TGTGCCAGCAGCTTAGTCCCCACAGCCTCTGGAAACACCATATATTTT. Translating gives CASSLVPTASGNTIYF.

V usage is TRBV6-6 and J usage is TRBJ2-4; 7 bases are a match to TRBD1. After removal of 2 bases from V and 8 bases from J, the junction contained 9 bases not matched to a gene. The CDR3 contains 15 residues. The germline CDR1 and CDR2 sequences are MNHNY and SVGAGI (reference sequence). The CDR3 is CASSYRETGRDIQYF. In nucleotides, the CDR3 is TGTGCCAGCAGTTACAGGGAGACAGGGCGGGACATTCAGTACTTC.

The rearrangement joins TRBV19 to TRBJ2-7; 9 bases align to TRBD1. From germline, CDR1 is LNHDA and CDR2 SQIVND (reference sequence). V shed 6 bases and J 5 bases; nucleotides not matched to a gene: 11. The CDR3 length is 15 residues. The CDR3 loop is CASRRYGDRAHEQYF. The DNA of the CDR3 is TGTGCCAGTAGACGGTATGGGGACAGGGCCCACGAGCAGTACTTC.